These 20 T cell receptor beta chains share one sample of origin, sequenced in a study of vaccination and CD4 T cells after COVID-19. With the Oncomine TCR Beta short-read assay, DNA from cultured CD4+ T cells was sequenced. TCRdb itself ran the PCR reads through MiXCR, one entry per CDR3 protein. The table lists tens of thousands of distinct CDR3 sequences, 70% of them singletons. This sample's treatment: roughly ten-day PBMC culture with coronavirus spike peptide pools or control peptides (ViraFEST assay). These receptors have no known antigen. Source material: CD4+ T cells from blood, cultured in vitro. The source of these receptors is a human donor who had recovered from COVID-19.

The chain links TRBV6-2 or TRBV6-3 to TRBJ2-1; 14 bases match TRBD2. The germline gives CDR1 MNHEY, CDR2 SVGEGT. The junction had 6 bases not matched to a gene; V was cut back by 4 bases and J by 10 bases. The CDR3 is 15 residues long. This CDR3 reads CASSSTSGRAPEQFF. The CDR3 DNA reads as TGTGCCAGCAGTTCGACTAGCGGGAGGGCTCCCGAGCAGTTCTTC.

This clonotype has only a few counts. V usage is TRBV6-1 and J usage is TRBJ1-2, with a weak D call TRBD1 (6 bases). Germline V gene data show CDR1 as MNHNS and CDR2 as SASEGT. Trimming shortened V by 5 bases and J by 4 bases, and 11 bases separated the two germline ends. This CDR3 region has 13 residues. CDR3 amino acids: CASSPTGTYGYTF. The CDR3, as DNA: TGTGCCAGCAGTCCCACAGGGACCTATGGCTACACCTTC.

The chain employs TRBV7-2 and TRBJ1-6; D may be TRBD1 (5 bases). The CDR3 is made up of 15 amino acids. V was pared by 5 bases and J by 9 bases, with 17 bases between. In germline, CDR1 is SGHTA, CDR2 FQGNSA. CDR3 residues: CASSLNWGAGSPLHF. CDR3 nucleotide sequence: TGTGCCAGCAGCCTGAATTGGGGCGCAGGTTCACCCCTCCACTTT.

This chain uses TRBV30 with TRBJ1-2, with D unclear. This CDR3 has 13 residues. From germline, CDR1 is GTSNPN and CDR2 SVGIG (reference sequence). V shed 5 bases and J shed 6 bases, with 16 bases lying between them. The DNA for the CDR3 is TGTGCCTGGGTCCCGACATTTGTCCATGGCTACACCTTC. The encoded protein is CAWVPTFVHGYTF.

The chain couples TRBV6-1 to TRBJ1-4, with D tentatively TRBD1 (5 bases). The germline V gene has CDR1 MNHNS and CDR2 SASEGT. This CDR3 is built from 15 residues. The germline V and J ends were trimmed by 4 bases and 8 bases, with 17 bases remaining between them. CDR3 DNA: TGTGCCAGCAGTGGGGGGAGAGTAAGGGAAGAAAAACTGTTTTTT. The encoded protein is CASSGGRVREEKLFF.

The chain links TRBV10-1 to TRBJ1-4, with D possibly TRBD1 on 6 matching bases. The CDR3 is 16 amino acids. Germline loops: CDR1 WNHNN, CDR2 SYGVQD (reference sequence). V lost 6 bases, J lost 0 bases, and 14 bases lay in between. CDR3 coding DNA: TGCGCCAGCAGGCAGGGGATCGGAGCAACTAATGAAAAACTGTTTTTT. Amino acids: CASRQGIGATNEKLFF.

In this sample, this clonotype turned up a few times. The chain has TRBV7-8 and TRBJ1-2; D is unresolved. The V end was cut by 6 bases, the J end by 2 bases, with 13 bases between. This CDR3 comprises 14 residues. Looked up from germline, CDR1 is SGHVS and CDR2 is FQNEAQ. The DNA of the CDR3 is TGTGCCAGCAGTGCTATCGGTTTAAACTATGGCTACACCTTC. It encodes CASSAIGLNYGYTF. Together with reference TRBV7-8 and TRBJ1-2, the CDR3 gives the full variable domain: GAGVSQSPRYKVAKRGQDVALRCDPISGHVSLFWYQQALGQGPEFLTYFQNEAQLDKSGLPSDRFFAERPEGSVSTLKIQRTQQEDSAVYLCASSAIGLNYGYTFGSGTRLTVV.

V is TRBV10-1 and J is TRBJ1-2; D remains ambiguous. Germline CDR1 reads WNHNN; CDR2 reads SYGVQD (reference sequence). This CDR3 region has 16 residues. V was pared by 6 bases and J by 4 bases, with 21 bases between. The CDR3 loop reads CASRESERVLPYGYTF. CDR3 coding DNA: TGCGCCAGCAGAGAAAGTGAGAGGGTGCTTCCCTATGGCTACACCTTC.

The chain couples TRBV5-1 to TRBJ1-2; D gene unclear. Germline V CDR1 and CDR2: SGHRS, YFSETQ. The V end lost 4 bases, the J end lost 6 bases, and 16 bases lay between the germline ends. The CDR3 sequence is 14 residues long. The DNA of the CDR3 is TGCGCCAGCAGCCCCTTAGGGAAGGGCCATGGCTACACCTTC. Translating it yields CASSPLGKGHGYTF.

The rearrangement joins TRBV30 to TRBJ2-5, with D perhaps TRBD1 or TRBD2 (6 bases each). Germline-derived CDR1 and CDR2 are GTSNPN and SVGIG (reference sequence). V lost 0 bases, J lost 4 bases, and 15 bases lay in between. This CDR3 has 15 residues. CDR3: CAWSVSGARGETQYF. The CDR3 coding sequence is TGTGCCTGGAGTGTTTCGGGGGCACGGGGAGAGACCCAGTACTTC.

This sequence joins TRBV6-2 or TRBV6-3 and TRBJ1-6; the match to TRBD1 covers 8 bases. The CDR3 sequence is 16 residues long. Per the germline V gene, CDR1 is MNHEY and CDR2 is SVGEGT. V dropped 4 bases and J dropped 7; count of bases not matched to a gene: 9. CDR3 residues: CASSLLDRAGNSPLHF. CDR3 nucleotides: TGTGCCAGCAGTTTACTGGACAGGGCTGGAAATTCACCCCTCCACTTT.

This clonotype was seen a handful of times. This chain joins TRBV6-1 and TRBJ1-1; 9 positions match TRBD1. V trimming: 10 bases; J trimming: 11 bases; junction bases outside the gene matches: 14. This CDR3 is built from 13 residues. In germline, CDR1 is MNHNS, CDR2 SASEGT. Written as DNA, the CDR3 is TGTGCCACGTCCCATAGACAGGGGGACGGGGCTTTCTTT. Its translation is CATSHRQGDGAFF.

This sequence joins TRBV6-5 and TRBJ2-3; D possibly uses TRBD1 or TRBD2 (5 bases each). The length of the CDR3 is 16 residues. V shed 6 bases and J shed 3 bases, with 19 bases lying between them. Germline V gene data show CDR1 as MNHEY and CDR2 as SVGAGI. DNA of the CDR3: TGTGCCAGCAGGTACCGGGACGCCGGGCCGACAGATACGCAGTATTTT. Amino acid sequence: CASRYRDAGPTDTQYF.

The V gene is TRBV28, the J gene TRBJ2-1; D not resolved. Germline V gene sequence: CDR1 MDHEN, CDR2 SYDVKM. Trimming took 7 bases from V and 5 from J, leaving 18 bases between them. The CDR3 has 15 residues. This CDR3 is CASTPVSVKNNEQFF. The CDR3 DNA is TGTGCCAGCACCCCGGTCAGCGTAAAGAACAATGAGCAGTTCTTC.

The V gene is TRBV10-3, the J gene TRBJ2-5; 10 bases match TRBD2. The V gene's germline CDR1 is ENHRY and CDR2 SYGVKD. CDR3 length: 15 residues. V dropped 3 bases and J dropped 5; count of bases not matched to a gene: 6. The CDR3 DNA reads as TGTGCCATCAGTGAAGGTGGAGCGGGGGGGGAGACCCAGTACTTC. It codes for CAISEGGAGGETQYF.

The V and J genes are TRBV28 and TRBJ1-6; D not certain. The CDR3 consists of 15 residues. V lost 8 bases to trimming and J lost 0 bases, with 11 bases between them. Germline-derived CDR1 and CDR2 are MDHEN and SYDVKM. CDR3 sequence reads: CASGEVSSYNSPLHF. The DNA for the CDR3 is TGTGCCAGCGGGGAGGTCAGCTCCTATAATTCACCCCTCCACTTT.

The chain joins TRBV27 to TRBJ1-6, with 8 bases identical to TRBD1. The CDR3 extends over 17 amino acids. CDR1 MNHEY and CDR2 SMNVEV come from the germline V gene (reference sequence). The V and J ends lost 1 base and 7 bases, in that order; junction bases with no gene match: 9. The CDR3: CASSLLGQGRFNSPLHF. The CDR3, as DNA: TGTGCCAGCAGTTTATTAGGACAGGGCCGGTTCAATTCACCCCTCCACTTT.

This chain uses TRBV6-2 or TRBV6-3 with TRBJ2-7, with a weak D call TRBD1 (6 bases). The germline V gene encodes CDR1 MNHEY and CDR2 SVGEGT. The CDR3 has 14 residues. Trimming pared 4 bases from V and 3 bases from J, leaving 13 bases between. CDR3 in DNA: TGTGCCAGCAGTTTCCGGGACACCATCTACGAGCAGTACTTC. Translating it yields CASSFRDTIYEQYF.

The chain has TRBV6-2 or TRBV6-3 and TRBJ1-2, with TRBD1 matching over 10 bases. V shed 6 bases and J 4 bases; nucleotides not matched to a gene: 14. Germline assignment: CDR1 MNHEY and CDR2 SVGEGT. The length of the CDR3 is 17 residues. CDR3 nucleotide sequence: TGTGCCAGCAGACCAATTCGACAGGGGGCCTTCCCCTATGGCTACACCTTC. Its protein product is CASRPIRQGAFPYGYTF.

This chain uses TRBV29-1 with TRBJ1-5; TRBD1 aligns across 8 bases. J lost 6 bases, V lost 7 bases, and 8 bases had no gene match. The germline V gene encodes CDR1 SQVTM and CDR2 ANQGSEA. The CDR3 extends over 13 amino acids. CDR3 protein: CSAQQGVRQPQHF. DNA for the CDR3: TGCAGCGCCCAACAGGGGGTTCGTCAGCCCCAGCATTTT.